Listed below are T cell receptor beta chains from one sample, sequenced in a study of blood T cell repertoires in COVID-19. Profiling relied on immunoSEQ multiplex PCR, and the TCRdb table lists in-frame clones only, not all of them. The table lists roughly 150,000 clones, 70% to 85% of them singletons. The sample consisted of peripheral blood. The receptors come from a man aged 80 or over with COVID-19, enrolled during active disease. Both conserved end residues are part of each CDR3. Each record gives: J gene, D gene, clone size, V gene, CDR3 protein, CDR3 DNA. A D gene is named only where the DNA matches it firmly. Expanded clones get a size class; other rows say once, few or many, or leave the size out.

>TRBJ2-7|TRBD2|NA|TRBV11-2
CASSFESGAVYEQYF
TGTGCCAGCAGCTTCGAAAGCGGGGCGGTCTACGAGCAGTACTTC
>TRBJ2-4|NA|NA|TRBV11-2
CASSLSGIAKNIQYF
TGTGCCAGCAGCTTAAGCGGAATAGCCAAAAACATTCAGTACTTC
>TRBJ1-2|TRBD1|NA|TRBV10-3
CATSAGQGAYYGYTF
TGTGCCACCTCAGCGGGACAGGGGGCTTACTATGGCTACACCTTC
>TRBJ2-3|NA|once|TRBV6-6
CASRTDSSTDTQYF
TGTGCCAGCAGGACGGACAGTAGCACAGATACGCAGTATTTT
>TRBJ2-6|NA|NA|TRBV19
CASTPVGSSGANVLTF
TGTGCCAGTACCCCGGTAGGGAGCTCTGGGGCCAACGTCCTGACTTTC
>TRBJ2-7|NA|many|TRBV5-1
CASSPGRTSYEQYF
TGCGCCAGCAGCCCTGGGAGAACTTCCTACGAGCAGTACTTC
>TRBJ1-2|NA|NA|TRBV24-1
CATSFGHSYGYTF
TGTGCCACCAGTTTCGGACACTCCTATGGCTACACCTTC
>TRBJ2-3|NA|NA|TRBV7-9
CASSFLSTDTQYF
TGTGCCAGCAGCTTTCTGAGCACAGATACGCAGTATTTT
>TRBJ1-1|TRBD1|few|TRBV6-6
CASSQLTGGAGTEAFF
TGTGCCAGCAGTCAACTGACAGGGGGCGCAGGCACTGAAGCTTTCTTT
>TRBJ1-5|NA|NA|TRBV2
CASSGGGGDNQPQHF
TGTGCCAGCAGTGGCGGGGGAGGCGACAATCAGCCCCAGCATTTT
>TRBJ1-5|TRBD1|NA|TRBV19
CAGGQGARVRQPQHF
TGTGCCGGGGGACAGGGGGCCCGCGTTCGGCAGCCCCAGCATTTT
>TRBJ1-2|TRBD1|NA|TRBV6-2/TRBV6-3
CASSYSRTGGYDGYTF
TGTGCCAGCAGTTACTCGAGGACAGGGGGCTACGATGGCTACACCTTC
>TRBJ1-5|NA|NA|TRBV24-1
CATSDPGQPNQPQHF
TGTGCCACCAGTGACCCGGGACAACCTAATCAGCCCCAGCATTTT
>TRBJ2-7|TRBD1|NA|TRBV10-3
CAISESLLAGGEQYF
TGTGCCATCAGTGAGTCCCTGCTCGCAGGGGGAGAGCAGTACTTC
>TRBJ2-2|NA|NA|TRBV6-2/TRBV6-3
CASSYSRGRVNTGELFF
TGTGCCAGCAGTTACTCTCGGGGAAGGGTTAACACCGGGGAGCTGTTTTTT
>TRBJ1-1|NA|NA|TRBV18
CASSPVRNTEAFF
TGTGCCAGCTCACCAGTCAGGAACACTGAAGCTTTCTTT
>TRBJ1-4|NA|NA|TRBV10-2
CASSTQGIGNEKLFF
TGCGCCAGCAGCACGCAGGGGATTGGTAATGAAAAACTGTTTTTT
>TRBJ2-5|NA|NA|TRBV5-4
CASSLKLGQETQYF
TGTGCCAGCAGCCTTAAACTAGGCCAAGAGACCCAGTACTTC
>TRBJ1-2|TRBD1|NA|TRBV5-8
CASSLVSGQEGYTF
TGTGCCAGCAGCTTGGTTTCTGGACAGGAAGGCTACACCTTC
>TRBJ2-7|TRBD2|NA|TRBV10-3
CAIGAGYEQYF
TGTGCCATTGGAGCGGGGTACGAGCAGTACTTC
>TRBJ1-5|TRBD1|once|TRBV7-9
CASSSGPGGSSGQHF
TGTGCCAGCAGCTCTGGACCAGGGGGCTCCTCGGGGCAGCATTTT
>TRBJ1-5|NA|NA|TRBV2
CASSESGGRGQPQHF
TGTGCCAGCAGTGAATCGGGAGGGAGGGGTCAGCCCCAGCATTTT
>TRBJ2-3|NA|NA|TRBV7-2
CASSLGNVGATDTQYF
TGTGCCAGCAGCTTAGGTAACGTGGGGGCCACAGATACGCAGTATTTT
>TRBJ1-2|TRBD1|NA|TRBV4-2
CASSLQGAGYGYTF
TGTGCCAGCAGCCTCCAGGGGGCCGGCTATGGCTACACCTTC
>TRBJ1-6|NA|once|TRBV7-9
CASSLVAGGNSPLHF
TGTGCCAGCAGCTTAGTGGCCGGGGGAAATTCACCCCTCCACTTT
>TRBJ2-7|TRBD1|NA|TRBV7-2
CASSPYPGQGGSEQYF
TGTGCCAGCAGCCCCTACCCGGGACAGGGAGGCAGCGAGCAGTACTTC
>TRBJ2-5|NA|NA|TRBV7-6
CASSLEPPLEGGGETQYF
TGTGCCAGCAGCTTAGAGCCCCCCCTGGAAGGGGGTGGGGAGACCCAGTACTTC
>TRBJ1-1|NA|NA|TRBV9
CASSVEGRYRTEAFF
TGTGCCAGCAGCGTAGAAGGCAGGTATCGCACTGAAGCTTTCTTT
>TRBJ1-4|TRBD1|NA|TRBV5-6
CASSFDRGPEKLFF
TGTGCCAGCAGCTTCGACAGGGGGCCTGAAAAACTGTTTTTT
>TRBJ2-2|TRBD1|NA|TRBV16
CASSQSGQPTGELFF
TGTGCCAGCAGCCAATCGGGACAGCCCACCGGGGAGCTGTTTTTT
>TRBJ2-1|TRBD2|NA|TRBV11-3
CASSSYQQTSGNTNEQFF
TGTGCCAGCAGCTCGTACCAACAAACTAGCGGGAATACCAATGAGCAGTTCTTC
>TRBJ2-7|NA|few|TRBV4-2
CASSQASVYEQYF
TGTGCCAGCAGCCAAGCGTCGGTTTACGAGCAGTACTTC
>TRBJ2-7|NA|once|TRBV19
CASSIRETYEQYF
TGTGCCAGTAGTATTCGAGAAACCTACGAGCAGTACTTC
>TRBJ1-3|NA|NA|TRBV15
CATSRDRVSSGNTIYF
TGTGCCACCAGCAGAGATCGGGTGAGCTCTGGAAACACCATATATTTT
>TRBJ2-2|NA|few|TRBV7-3
CASSPDWNTGELFF
TGTGCCAGCAGCCCCGACTGGAACACCGGGGAGCTGTTTTTT
>TRBJ2-1|TRBD2|NA|TRBV18
CASSRASGGKNNEQFF
TGTGCCAGCTCGAGGGCTAGCGGGGGGAAGAACAATGAGCAGTTCTTC
>TRBJ2-1|TRBD2|NA|TRBV4-3
CASSREGQPYNEQFF
TGCGCCAGCAGTCGGGAGGGACAACCCTACAATGAGCAGTTCTTC
>TRBJ2-7|TRBD1|NA|TRBV4-3
CASSPRQGYEQYF
TGCGCCAGCAGCCCCCGACAGGGCTACGAGCAGTACTTC
>TRBJ1-3|NA|NA|TRBV3-1/TRBV3-2
CASSQSGSSGNTIYF
TGTGCCAGCAGCCAATCGGGGAGCTCTGGAAACACCATATATTTT
>TRBJ1-3|NA|NA|TRBV28
CASSFPTALSGNTIYF
TGTGCCAGCAGTTTCCCGACAGCTCTCTCTGGAAACACCATATATTTT
>TRBJ1-3|TRBD1|NA|TRBV7-9
CASSATGVRGNTIYF
TGTGCCAGCAGCGCAACAGGGGTCCGTGGAAACACCATATATTTT
>TRBJ2-1|NA|NA|TRBV5-4
CASRGGGAGSYNEQFF
TGTGCCAGCAGAGGGGGTGGGGCGGGCTCCTACAATGAGCAGTTCTTC
>TRBJ1-1|TRBD1|NA|TRBV6-5
CASSLGTDTEAFF
TGTGCCAGCAGCCTCGGGACAGACACTGAAGCTTTCTTT
>TRBJ2-7|NA|NA|TRBV15
CATSRDIQFYEQYF
TGTGCCACCAGCAGAGATATCCAGTTCTACGAGCAGTACTTC
>TRBJ2-5|NA|NA|TRBV5-6
CASSLLSGVEETQYF
TGTGCCAGCAGCTTGCTTTCCGGGGTCGAAGAGACCCAGTACTTC
>TRBJ1-6|TRBD1|NA|TRBV9
CASSAPRQGRYNSPLHF
TGTGCCAGCAGCGCTCCAAGACAGGGCCGCTATAATTCACCCCTCCACTTT
>TRBJ2-5|NA|few|TRBV5-1
CASSFGTLQETQYF
TGCGCCAGCAGCTTCGGGACTCTCCAAGAGACCCAGTACTTC